The 21 T cell receptor beta chains listed next were all sequenced from one sample in a study of blood T cells in healthy people across ages. Alongside a J-beta primer mix, a sample-barcoded 5' primer served in a second PCR lasting about 7 to 12 cycles. TCRdb ran MiXCR on the 5' RACE reads and lists one entry per CDR3 protein. The sample comprises under 850,000 distinct CDR3 sequences, approximately 35% of which are singletons, and 10% to 15% rests with the top ten. The specimen was blood. Receptors were obtained from a man aged 18 to 30 in good health.

The chain is built from TRBV4-2 and TRBJ2-5; weak D call: TRBD2 (6 bases). V shed 1 base and J shed 2 bases, with 14 bases lying between them. In germline, CDR1 is LGHNA, CDR2 YNFKEQ. This CDR3 is 16 amino acids long. CDR3 protein: CASSQVEGGIQETQYF. In nucleotides, the CDR3 is TGTGCCAGCAGCCAAGTTGAGGGAGGAATACAAGAGACCCAGTACTTC.

V and J are TRBV5-1 and TRBJ2-3; maybe TRBD1 (5 bases). The CDR3 sequence is 14 residues long. The V gene's germline CDR1 is SGHRS and CDR2 YFSETQ. V shed 2 bases and J shed 2 bases, with 9 bases lying between them. CDR3 amino acids: CASSLRQTTDTQYF. The CDR3, as DNA: TGCGCCAGCAGCTTACGACAGACCACAGATACGCAGTATTTT.

This rearrangement joins TRBV6-5 to TRBJ2-2, with TRBD2 matching over 7 bases. CDR3 length equals 18 residues. CDR1 is MNHEY, CDR2 SVGAGI, per germline. V lost 2 bases, J lost 2 bases, and 11 bases stayed unmatched. This CDR3 is CASSYPSTSGANTGELFF. The CDR3 DNA follows: TGTGCCAGCAGTTACCCGTCTACCAGCGGGGCCAACACCGGGGAGCTGTTTTTT.

V usage is TRBV9 and J usage is TRBJ2-6; D unresolved. Germline values: CDR1 SGDLS, CDR2 YYNGEE. The CDR3 is 13 amino acids. Trimming left V 7 bases short and J 2 bases short, with 7 bases between. The DNA for the CDR3 is TGTGCCAGCGTGAGTGCTGGGGCCAACGTCCTGACTTTC. Its protein product is CASVSAGANVLTF.

The chain couples TRBV6-2 or TRBV6-3 to TRBJ2-3, with 9 positions matching TRBD2. This CDR3 has 16 amino acids. The V and J ends lost 7 bases and 2 bases, in that order; junction bases with no gene match: 10. Germline CDR1 and CDR2: MNHEY and SVGEGT. The CDR3: CASMGSGGPYTDTQYF. Here the CDR3 DNA reads TGTGCCAGCATGGGTAGCGGGGGCCCTTACACAGATACGCAGTATTTT.

V gene TRBV30 combines with J gene TRBJ2-7; D remains unclear. In germline, CDR1 is GTSNPN, CDR2 SVGIG (reference sequence). V dropped 3 bases and J dropped 0 bases, with 15 bases sitting between them. This CDR3 comprises 15 residues. The CDR3 nucleotides read TGTGCCTGGAGGCTGCAGGCACGCCACTCCTACGAGCAGTACTTC. As protein: CAWRLQARHSYEQYF.

This clonotype was counted a few times. V and J are TRBV12-3 or TRBV12-4 and TRBJ2-5; TRBD1 aligns across 7 bases. CDR3 length: 16 residues. Trimming cost V 3 bases and J 4 bases; bases outside gene matches: 11. The CDR3 DNA reads TGTGCCAGCAGTTTTTCTGCAAACAGGGGACGAGAGACCCAGTACTTC. It yields the protein CASSFSANRGRETQYF.

This clonotype occurred many times. V usage is TRBV5-1 and J usage is TRBJ2-7; 8 bases line up with TRBD1. The trim removed 7 bases at V and 1 base at J, leaving 7 bases unmatched. Germline CDR1 SGHRS, CDR2 YFSETQ. The CDR3 is made up of 14 amino acids. CDR3 sequence reads: CASSRTGSSYEQYF. The DNA for the CDR3 is TGCGCCAGCTCTCGGACAGGGTCTTCCTACGAGCAGTACTTC.

Regarding this clonotype: A much larger clone differs from this one at a single base, so this may be a read error. The chain is built from TRBV4-1 and TRBJ2-1; tentative D call: TRBD1 (6 bases). The CDR3 sequence is 16 residues long. Germline V gene data show CDR1 as MGHRA and CDR2 as YSYEKL. Trimming shortened V by 3 bases and J by 13 bases, and 25 bases separated the two germline ends. The CDR3 nucleotides read TGCGCCAGCAGCCAGGTTCATACAGGGAAGGCTGAGACCCAGTTCTTC. Translated, it gives CASSQVHTGKAETQFF.

A word on this clonotype: It may be a read error: a sequence one base away is much more abundant. The chain employs TRBV5-1 and TRBJ2-3; D possibly corresponds to TRBD1 (6 bases). The CDR3 is 14 amino acids. From germline, CDR1 is SGHRS and CDR2 YFSETQ. The CDR3 bases are TGCACCAGCAGCTTACGGTACAGGGCAGATACGCAGTATTTT. Amino acid sequence: CTSSLRYRADTQYF. Combining the CDR3 with reference TRBV5-1 and TRBJ2-3 gives the whole variable domain KAGVTQTPRYLIKTRGQQVTLSCSPISGHRSVSWYQQTPGQGLQFLFEYFSETQRNKGNFPGRFSGRQFSNSRSEMNVSTLELGDSALYLCTSSLRYRADTQYFGPGTRLTVL.

The chain combines TRBV4-2 with TRBJ2-5; 10 bases are shared with TRBD2. J lost 4 bases, V lost 0 bases, and 11 bases had no gene match. Germline loops: CDR1 LGHNA, CDR2 YNFKEQ. The CDR3 has 18 amino acids. The chain's CDR3 is CASSQDLQRGGGRETQYF. CDR3 DNA sequence: TGTGCCAGCAGCCAAGATCTCCAGCGGGGGGGCGGAAGAGAGACCCAGTACTTC.

Concerning this clonotype itself: An end of the junction differs from the germline gene, which may be a read error. The rearrangement joins TRBV7-6 to TRBJ1-2, with 7 bases matching TRBD1. The CDR3 loop spans 15 amino acids. Per germline, CDR1 SGHVS and CDR2 FNYEAQ. Written as DNA, the CDR3 is TGTACCAGCAGCCCAGGGGGGGGGCAGGGCTATGGCTACACCTTC. Translating gives CTSSPGGGQGYGYTF. The variable domain in full, completed from reference TRBV7-6 and TRBJ1-2, reads GAGVSQSPRYKVTKRGQDVALRCDPISGHVSLYWYRQALGQGPEFLTYFNYEAQQDKSGLPNDRFSAERPEGSISTLTIQRTEQRDSAMYRCTSSPGGGQGYGYTFGSGTRLTVV.

This clonotype was seen a few times. The chain couples TRBV5-1 to TRBJ1-5, with D maybe TRBD1 (6 bases). Trimming removed 0 bases at V and 5 bases at J, with 12 bases between. Germline CDR1 and CDR2: SGHRS and YFSETQ. This CDR3 region has 15 residues. The CDR3 loop reads CASSLEGGDYQPQHF. CDR3 sequence (DNA): TGCGCCAGCAGCTTGGAAGGGGGGGATTATCAGCCCCAGCATTTT. Looking up the rest from reference TRBV5-1 and TRBJ1-5 gives the full variable domain: KAGVTQTPRYLIKTRGQQVTLSCSPISGHRSVSWYQQTPGQGLQFLFEYFSETQRNKGNFPGRFSGRQFSNSRSEMNVSTLELGDSALYLCASSLEGGDYQPQHFGDGTRLSIL.

V usage is TRBV29-1 and J usage is TRBJ2-1; tentatively, D is TRBD2 (6 bases). Trimming took off 4 bases at V and 8 bases at J, with 27 bases between the two ends. The CDR3 is 17 residues long. In germline, CDR1 is SQVTM, CDR2 ANQGSEA. The CDR3 region has the DNA TGCAGCGTTGGAGGGGACGCAGGCCACTCCAGGGACTATGAGCAGTTCTTC. Its protein is CSVGGDAGHSRDYEQFF.

The rearrangement joins TRBV28 to TRBJ1-5; no definite D call. The CDR3 covers 15 residues. Germline CDR1 reads MDHEN; CDR2 reads SYDVKM. V lost 7 bases and J 4 bases, leaving 17 bases between the germline ends. The CDR3 bases are TGTGCCAGCATACCGATGTTGGGTACTAATCAGCCCCAGCATTTT. It specifies CASIPMLGTNQPQHF.

This clonotype was found many times. The CDR3 spells CASSQDALAGTDTQYF. CDR3 nucleotides: TGCGCCAGCAGCCAAGATGCGTTGGCGGGAACAGATACGCAGTATTTT. The V and J genes are TRBV4-1 and TRBJ2-3; D is possibly TRBD2 (6 bases). CDR1 is MGHRA, CDR2 YSYEKL, per germline. The CDR3 covers 16 residues. V dropped 0 bases and J dropped 3 bases, with 13 bases sitting between them.

This clonotype appeared once. The chain employs TRBV12-3 or TRBV12-4 and TRBJ2-1; 7 bases fit TRBD1. The CDR3 runs 12 residues. V lost 1 base and J lost 15; bases outside the gene matches: 6. The CDR3 sequence: CASSLDRGPSFF. CDR3 in DNA: TGTGCCAGCAGTTTAGACAGGGGCCCCTCGTTCTTC.

This clonotype was detected many times. The chain couples TRBV20-1 to TRBJ1-2, with 9 positions matching TRBD1. V gave up 6 bases and J gave up 4 bases; unmatched junction bases: 6. Germline V gene sequence: CDR1 DFQATT, CDR2 SNEGSKA (reference sequence). The CDR3 runs 13 residues. The CDR3 region has the DNA TGCAGTGCCCCGGACAGGGGATTCTATGGCTACACCTTC. Its translation is CSAPDRGFYGYTF.

As for this clonotype: The junction departs from the called germline gene at one end, perhaps through a read error. The CDR3 region is CVSSAGGPYEQFF. The CDR3 bases are TGTGTCAGCAGCGCCGGAGGGCCTTATGAGCAGTTCTTC. The rearrangement links TRBV6-2 or TRBV6-3 to TRBJ2-1, with D possibly matching TRBD2 (6 bases). The germline V gene has CDR1 MNHEY and CDR2 SVGEGT. This CDR3 has 13 residues.

The V gene is TRBV12-3 or TRBV12-4, the J gene TRBJ1-2, with a possible D match to TRBD1 (6 bases). The CDR3 totals 15 residues. The V gene lost 6 bases and the J gene lost 3 bases, with 17 bases spanning the gap. The CDR3 DNA reads as TGTGCCAGCAGCCCCCGAGGGGGGAGCGACTATGGCTACACCTTC. Translated, it gives CASSPRGGSDYGYTF.

This clonotype was recorded a few times. V is TRBV7-2 and J is TRBJ1-6; tentative D call: TRBD1 (5 bases). Trimming took off 7 bases at V and 2 bases at J, with 12 bases between the two ends. Germline CDR1 reads SGHTA; CDR2 reads FQGNSA. There are 15 residues in the CDR3. CDR3: CASTGGTPYNSPLHF. CDR3 coding DNA: TGTGCCAGCACAGGTGGGACGCCCTATAATTCACCCCTCCACTTT.